The 26 T cell receptor beta chains in this list originate from one sample, sequenced in a study of blood T cells in healthy people across ages. Next came a second PCR, run for about 7 to 12 cycles, which used a sample-barcoded 5' primer along with a J-beta primer mix. One entry per CDR3 protein, called by TCRdb with MiXCR from the 5' RACE reads. The table has 1.5 million to 2 million distinct CDR3 sequences, roughly 27% seen once. Material for sequencing was blood. The receptor set was obtained from a woman aged 25 to 39 in good health.

The chain has TRBV12-5 and TRBJ2-3; D assignment may be TRBD1 or TRBD2 (5 bases each). This CDR3 comprises 16 residues. The V and J ends lost 1 base and 2 bases respectively, with 13 bases between them. Germline V gene data show CDR1 as LGHNT and CDR2 as FRNRAP. The CDR3 loop reads CASGLGEGPYTDTQYF. The CDR3 nucleotides read TGTGCTAGTGGTTTGGGAGAGGGGCCTTACACAGATACGCAGTATTTT.

This clonotype was counted between two and nine times. This chain uses TRBV20-1 with TRBJ2-3; D remains ambiguous. The V gene lost 4 bases and the J gene lost 2 bases, with 10 bases spanning the gap. The CDR3 runs 13 residues. Germline V gene lookup returns CDR1 DFQATT and CDR2 SNEGSKA (reference sequence). CDR3 sequence (DNA): TGCAGTGCTAAGGCAGGCTTCACAGATACGCAGTATTTT. As protein: CSAKAGFTDTQYF.

This clonotype turned up a few times. The chain employs TRBV20-1 and TRBJ1-2; unclear D gene. CDR1 and CDR2 from the germline V gene are DFQATT and SNEGSKA (reference sequence). The CDR3 totals 11 residues. V lost 6 bases, J lost 7 bases, and 12 bases lay in between. The CDR3: CSALDLSGYTF. Here the CDR3 DNA reads TGCAGTGCATTGGACTTAAGTGGCTACACCTTC.

Worth noting for this clonotype: A much larger clone differs from this one at a single base, so this may be a read error. This sequence joins TRBV15 and TRBJ2-4, with D maybe TRBD1 (6 bases). CDR1 is LNHNV, CDR2 YYDKDF, per germline (reference sequence). This CDR3 is built from 15 residues. The V gene lost 1 base and the J gene lost 2 bases, with 9 bases spanning the gap. The CDR3 nucleotides are TGTGCCACCAGCAGAGTCGACAGGACCAAAAACATTCAGTACTTC. Amino acid sequence: CATSRVDRTKNIQYF.

This clonotype was seen just once. The chain carries TRBV12-3 or TRBV12-4 and TRBJ2-3, with a weak D call TRBD1 (5 bases). Trimming stripped 3 bases from V and 2 bases from J, with 15 bases between. CDR3 length: 16 residues. The CDR3 sequence: CASSFRGRPPTDTQYF. DNA for the CDR3: TGTGCCAGCAGTTTTAGGGGTCGGCCGCCCACAGATACGCAGTATTTT.

With respect to this clonotype: At one boundary the junction diverges from the germline segment, which might be a read error. This sequence joins TRBV7-2 and TRBJ2-1; 13 nucleotides line up with TRBD2. The CDR3 length is 17 residues. Per the germline V gene, CDR1 is SGHTA and CDR2 is FQGNSA. The DNA for the CDR3 is TGTGCCAACAGCCCTTGGACTAGCGGGGGCCCTCGGAATGAGCAGTTCTTC. It yields the protein CANSPWTSGGPRNEQFF.

This clonotype occurred many times. The CDR3: CAWTRGYNEQFF. CDR3 bases: TGTGCCTGGACGAGAGGTTACAATGAGCAGTTCTTC. The rearrangement joins TRBV30 to TRBJ2-1; D is unresolved. Germline CDR1 and CDR2: GTSNPN and SVGIG (reference sequence). The ends were cut back, 4 bases at V and 4 bases at J, with 8 bases in the middle. The CDR3 is made up of 12 amino acids.

The CDR3 coding sequence is TGTGCCAGTAGTATTCCCGGGACGGACGAGCAGTACTTC. The encoded protein is CASSIPGTDEQYF. This rearrangement joins TRBV19 to TRBJ2-7; either TRBD1 or TRBD2 may supply D (5 bases each). Germline loops: CDR1 LNHDA, CDR2 SQIVND (reference sequence). The CDR3 length is 13 residues. The V end was cut by 3 bases, the J end by 5 bases, with 11 bases between.

This clonotype was observed a few times. This chain joins TRBV25-1 and TRBJ1-2; TRBD1 aligns across 7 bases. Germline V gene sequence: CDR1 MGHDK, CDR2 SYGVNS. The CDR3 totals 14 residues. J lost 4 bases, V lost 2 bases, and 4 bases had no gene match. The CDR3 DNA reads as TGTGCCAGCAGTGAAGACGACAGGGTCTATGGCTACACCTTC. This encodes CASSEDDRVYGYTF.

The CDR3 loop reads CSAPLAGAEETQYF. CDR3 nucleotide sequence: TGCAGTGCTCCACTAGCGGGGGCGGAAGAGACCCAGTACTTC. V gene TRBV20-1 combines with J gene TRBJ2-5; 11 bases fit TRBD2. J lost 3 bases, V lost 5 bases, and 5 bases had no gene match. CDR1 and CDR2 (germline): DFQATT, SNEGSKA (reference sequence). This CDR3 region has 14 residues.

The rearrangement joins TRBV5-5 to TRBJ2-4, with D perhaps TRBD1 or TRBD2 (7 bases each). Deletions cut 4 bases from V and 11 bases from J, with 19 bases between. This CDR3 comprises 14 residues. In germline, CDR1 is SGHKS, CDR2 YYEKEE (reference sequence). The CDR3 DNA is TGTGCCAGCAGCGCCGGACTAGGGGGCCCCTTTCAGTACTTC. It specifies CASSAGLGGPFQYF.

The chain couples TRBV27 to TRBJ2-2; unclear D gene. The CDR3 runs to 15 residues. With 8 bases removed from V and 7 bases from J, the gap between germline ends came to 20 bases. Germline V CDR1 and CDR2: MNHEY, SMNVEV (reference sequence). The CDR3 loop reads CASGPIGRRNGELFF. The CDR3, as DNA: TGTGCCAGCGGGCCGATAGGGCGGCGGAACGGGGAGCTGTTTTTT.

In its sample, this clonotype was seen a few times. The chain combines TRBV20-1 with TRBJ2-5; weak D call: TRBD2 (5 bases). Germline V gene sequence: CDR1 DFQATT, CDR2 SNEGSKA (reference sequence). CDR3 length: 11 amino acids. V was trimmed by 5 bases and J by 4 bases, leaving 8 bases between them. This CDR3 is CSAASPETQYF. The CDR3 coding sequence is TGCAGTGCTGCTAGCCCAGAGACCCAGTACTTC.

This clonotype was seen a few times. The rearrangement joins TRBV6-5 to TRBJ1-6; perhaps TRBD1 as D (5 bases). The germline V gene encodes CDR1 MNHEY and CDR2 SVGAGI. V gave up 4 bases and J gave up 5 bases, with 15 bases separating them. This CDR3 has 16 amino acids. CDR3 DNA: TGTGCCAGCAGTTTCGGCGCGGGACGAGATAATTCACCCCTCCACTTT. Its translation is CASSFGAGRDNSPLHF.

In its sample, this clonotype was seen a few times. V usage is TRBV29-1 and J usage is TRBJ2-5, with D perhaps matching TRBD2 (5 bases). This CDR3 region has 13 residues. From germline, CDR1 is SQVTM and CDR2 ANQGSEA. V dropped 5 bases and J dropped 7 bases, with 17 bases sitting between them. The CDR3 sequence is CSVPELGLSTQYF. CDR3 coding DNA: TGCAGCGTTCCGGAACTAGGATTATCGACCCAGTACTTC.

The V gene is TRBV4-1, the J gene TRBJ2-1; D is unclear. CDR1 and CDR2 from the germline V gene are MGHRA and YSYEKL. The CDR3 is 15 residues long. V lost 3 bases, J lost 8 bases, and 17 bases lay in between. CDR3: CASSQVEAPPHEQFF. The CDR3 nucleotides are TGCGCCAGCAGCCAGGTAGAAGCGCCCCCCCATGAGCAGTTCTTC.

This clonotype was observed many times. The chain employs TRBV20-1 and TRBJ2-3; TRBD2 agrees at 7 bases. This CDR3 region has 15 residues. With 2 bases clipped from V and 8 bases from J, the junction kept 13 bases outside the gene matches. The germline V gene encodes CDR1 DFQATT and CDR2 SNEGSKA (reference sequence). The DNA for the CDR3 is TGCAGTGCTAGATCTACTAGCGAGCCCTCCCGTACGCAGTATTTT. Its protein product is CSARSTSEPSRTQYF.

In this sample, this clonotype turned up a few times. J is TRBJ2-1 and V is TRBV29-1, with TRBD2 matching over 13 bases. After removal of 7 bases from V and 8 bases from J, the junction contained 8 bases not matched to a gene. This CDR3 is built from 14 residues. Germline lookup yields CDR1 SQVTM and CDR2 ANQGSEA. CDR3 loop: CSAKTSGGQYEQFF. CDR3 sequence (DNA): TGCAGCGCAAAGACTAGCGGGGGGCAATATGAGCAGTTCTTC.

This clonotype appeared a single time. A much larger clone differs by one base, so this may be a read error. The chain has TRBV10-3 and TRBJ2-5; D not resolved. The germline V gene has CDR1 ENHRY and CDR2 SYGVKD. CDR3 length: 14 amino acids. The DNA for the CDR3 is TGTGACATCAGTGAGTCAAAAGGCCAAGAGACCCAGTACTTC. Its protein product is CDISESKGQETQYF.

Notes on this clonotype: A much larger clone lies one base from this, so it may be a read error. The rearrangement joins TRBV11-2 to TRBJ2-1, with a possible D match to TRBD2 (6 bases). Germline loops: CDR1 SGHAT, CDR2 FQNNGV. This CDR3 is built from 14 residues. V lost 5 bases and J 10 bases, leaving 18 bases between the germline ends. CDR3 region: CASSRGTADYEQFF. CDR3 coding DNA: TGTGCCAGCAGCCGCGGGACGGCCGACTACGAGCAGTTCTTC.

This clonotype was detected many times. The gene calls are TRBV4-1 and TRBJ2-1, with D maybe TRBD2 (6 bases). CDR1 and CDR2 from the germline V gene are MGHRA and YSYEKL. The CDR3 runs 15 residues. Trimming cost V 1 base and J 2 bases, with 9 bases left between them. The CDR3 coding sequence is TGCGCCAGCAGCCAAGGTAGCGGCCCCTACAATGAGCAGTTCTTC. As protein: CASSQGSGPYNEQFF.

The table lists this clonotype with a few counts. V and J are TRBV5-5 and TRBJ2-5, with D perhaps TRBD1 (5 bases). The ends were cut back, 1 base at V and 2 bases at J, with 12 bases in the middle. The CDR3 contains 15 residues. Germline lookup yields CDR1 SGHKS and CDR2 YYEKEE (reference sequence). The CDR3 protein is CASSLKVTDQETQYF. The DNA for the CDR3 is TGTGCCAGCAGCTTGAAGGTGACAGATCAAGAGACCCAGTACTTC.

V and J are TRBV4-1 and TRBJ2-1; 8 bases are a match to TRBD1. The germline CDR1 and CDR2 sequences are MGHRA and YSYEKL. The ends lost 1 base at V and 10 bases at J; junction bases unmatched: 9. The CDR3 has 15 amino acids. The chain's CDR3 is CASSQVGTGDYEQFF. The DNA of the CDR3 is TGCGCCAGCAGCCAAGTCGGGACAGGTGACTACGAGCAGTTCTTC.

This clonotype was detected only a few times. The genes are TRBV5-1 and TRBJ2-7; D is perhaps TRBD2 (6 bases). CDR1 is SGHRS, CDR2 YFSETQ, per germline. Trimming stripped 7 bases from V and 1 base from J, with 15 bases between. This CDR3 is 14 amino acids long. The CDR3 spells CASGQGGESYEQYF. CDR3 nucleotide sequence: TGCGCCAGCGGCCAGGGAGGTGAATCCTACGAGCAGTACTTC. Together with reference TRBV5-1 and TRBJ2-7, the CDR3 gives the full variable domain: KAGVTQTPRYLIKTRGQQVTLSCSPISGHRSVSWYQQTPGQGLQFLFEYFSETQRNKGNFPGRFSGRQFSNSRSEMNVSTLELGDSALYLCASGQGGESYEQYFGPGTRLTVT.

CDR3 sequence reads: CASSDTRLAEQYF. CDR3 bases: TGCGCCAGCAGTGACACCCGACTAGCCGAGCAGTACTTC. The chain is built from TRBV10-1 and TRBJ2-7; TRBD2 matches 7 bases. Germline assignment: CDR1 WNHNN and CDR2 SYGVQD (reference sequence). The CDR3 is 13 residues long. V lost 3 bases and J lost 6; bases outside the gene matches: 5.

The V gene is TRBV5-1, the J gene TRBJ2-1, with 12 bases aligning to TRBD2. Per germline, CDR1 SGHRS and CDR2 YFSETQ. The CDR3 is made up of 16 amino acids. The junction had 14 bases not matched to a gene; V was cut back by 3 bases and J by 13 bases. In DNA form, the CDR3 reads TGCGCCAGCAGCTCTCTAGCGGGAGGGTACCGTATAGAACAGTTCTTC. It yields the protein CASSSLAGGYRIEQFF.